This entry lists 28 T cell receptor beta chains sequenced from one sample in a study of blood T cell repertoires in COVID-19. The data were produced by immunoSEQ multiplex PCR, yet TCRdb's version contains in-frame clones alone and is incomplete. Of some 320,000 clones in the sample, about 82% are singletons; the top ten hold 7.2%. Source material: peripheral blood. Receptor source: a human donor in a cohort sampled during active COVID-19.

This clone was observed a single time. The chain links TRBV13 to TRBJ2-7, with D unresolved. V lost 0 bases and J 2 bases, leaving 8 bases between the germline ends. Germline-derived CDR1 and CDR2 are PRHDT and FYEKMQ (reference sequence). This CDR3 spans 14 amino acids. The CDR3 DNA is TGTGCCAGCAGCTTAGGTGGCAGAACCTACGAGCAGTACTTC. This encodes CASSLGGRTYEQYF.

The chain is built from TRBV7-9 and TRBJ1-2, with 7 bases fitting TRBD1. J gave up 7 bases and V 6 bases, and 8 bases lay outside the gene matches. The CDR3 covers 13 residues. Germline V gene sequence: CDR1 SEHNR, CDR2 FQNEAQ (reference sequence). The CDR3 spells CASSHDRDVGYTF. The CDR3 nucleotides are TGTGCCAGCAGTCACGACAGGGACGTTGGCTACACCTTC.

J is TRBJ1-1 and V is TRBV7-9; no clear D gene. Germline CDR1 and CDR2: SEHNR and FQNEAQ (reference sequence). CDR3 length equals 10 residues. Trimming removed 2 bases from V and 9 bases from J, with 4 bases in between. DNA of the CDR3: TGTGCCAGCAGCTTATCAAAAGCTTTCTTT. Translation gives CASSLSKAFF.

The chain recombines TRBV5-4 with TRBJ2-3; D is undetermined. CDR1 SGHNT and CDR2 YYREEE come from the germline V gene (reference sequence). With 3 bases removed from V and 7 bases from J, the gap between germline ends came to 9 bases. The CDR3 consists of 12 residues. This chain's CDR3 is CASSSGLNTQYF. For the CDR3, the DNA is TGTGCCAGCAGCTCGGGTTTGAATACGCAGTATTTT.

The J gene is TRBJ2-3, the V gene TRBV27; D may be TRBD2 (7 bases). The CDR3 totals 16 residues. Deletions cut 2 bases from V and 2 bases from J, with 14 bases between. Germline V gene sequence: CDR1 MNHEY, CDR2 SMNVEV (reference sequence). For the CDR3, the DNA is TGTGCCAGCAGTTTAGGCGGGGGCCTCTTCACAGATACGCAGTATTTT. Amino acid sequence: CASSLGGGLFTDTQYF.

This chain joins TRBV5-4 and TRBJ1-1, with D perhaps matching TRBD1 (6 bases). Trimming pared 1 base from V and 2 bases from J, leaving 15 bases between. The length of the CDR3 is 16 residues. CDR1 and CDR2 (germline): SGHNT, YYREEE (reference sequence). Here the CDR3 reads CASSLRGGGVNTEAFF. The CDR3 bases are TGTGCCAGCAGCTTGCGAGGAGGGGGGGTTAACACTGAAGCTTTCTTT.

The chain employs TRBV5-1 and TRBJ1-1, with 7 bases that match TRBD1. The junction had 11 bases not matched to a gene; V was cut back by 3 bases and J by 6 bases. Germline values: CDR1 SGHRS, CDR2 YFSETQ. The CDR3 is made up of 15 amino acids. CDR3 sequence: CASSSQTGSGPEAFF. The DNA of the CDR3 is TGCGCCAGCAGCTCCCAGACAGGGAGCGGCCCTGAAGCTTTCTTT.

The chain joins TRBV25-1 to TRBJ1-3; 9 bases map to TRBD1. The germline V gene has CDR1 MGHDK and CDR2 SYGVNS. The V gene end was trimmed by 4 bases and the J gene end by 3 bases; junction bases not matched to a gene: 1. The CDR3 has 14 amino acids. For the CDR3, the DNA is TGTGCCAGCAGTGGACAGGGGGATGGAAACACCATATATTTT. This sequence encodes CASSGQGDGNTIYF.

The chain recombines TRBV14 with TRBJ1-5, with D unresolved. V was shortened by 0 bases and J by 9 bases, with 9 bases between the two germline ends. CDR3 length: 13 amino acids. Germline V gives CDR1 SGHDN, CDR2 FVKESK. For the CDR3, the DNA is TGTGCCAGCAGCCAAGAATTCGACACGCCCCAGCATTTT. This gives the protein CASSQEFDTPQHF.

The chain has TRBV6-6 and TRBJ1-2; D gene ambiguous. This CDR3 is built from 16 residues. The germline V gene encodes CDR1 MNHNY and CDR2 SVGAGI (reference sequence). V was pared by 0 bases and J by 0 bases, with 11 bases between. The CDR3 loop reads CASSYSIVRTNYGYTF. CDR3 bases: TGTGCCAGCAGTTACTCGATCGTCAGAACTAACTATGGCTACACCTTC.

V and J are TRBV5-1 and TRBJ1-2; D call uncertain. Trimming left V 7 bases short and J 4 bases short, with 17 bases between. Germline V gene data show CDR1 as SGHRS and CDR2 as YFSETQ. This CDR3 has 14 amino acids. The CDR3 spells CASAALEGSYGYTF. For the CDR3, the DNA is TGCGCCAGCGCAGCGTTGGAAGGTTCCTATGGCTACACCTTC.

This clone showed up just once. This rearrangement joins TRBV3-1 (or the pseudogene TRBV3-2) to TRBJ2-1; 9 bases fit TRBD1. The germline CDR1 and CDR2 sequences are LGHDT and YNNKEL (reference sequence). V dropped 4 bases and J dropped 7; count of bases not matched to a gene: 11. This CDR3 is built from 16 residues. The CDR3 protein is CASSLLGTGFKNEQFF. CDR3 coding DNA: TGTGCCAGCAGCCTTCTCGGGACAGGGTTTAAGAATGAGCAGTTCTTC.

The V and J genes are TRBV7-8 and TRBJ1-2; 7 bases line up with TRBD1. Germline lookup yields CDR1 SGHVS and CDR2 FQNEAQ. J was trimmed by 9 bases and V by 2 bases; bases with no gene match: 15. The length of the CDR3 is 16 residues. Here the CDR3 DNA reads TGTGCCAGCAGCTTATACCGGGACAGCAAACTTCTTAGCTACACCTTC. Its translation is CASSLYRDSKLLSYTF.

This rearrangement joins TRBV19 to TRBJ2-1, with D tentatively TRBD2 (7 bases). V was pared by 9 bases and J by 10 bases, with 19 bases between. The CDR3 is 13 residues long. Looked up from germline, CDR1 is LNHDA and CDR2 is SQIVND (reference sequence). The CDR3 here is CASRGPGEGEQFF. The DNA for the CDR3 is TGTGCCAGCAGGGGACCGGGGGAGGGAGAGCAGTTCTTC.

The rearrangement uses TRBV30 and TRBJ2-3, with D possibly being TRBD1 (5 bases). CDR1 is GTSNPN and CDR2 is SVGIG in the germline V gene (reference sequence). V lost 2 bases and J 0 bases, leaving 15 bases between the germline ends. The CDR3 has 16 amino acids. The CDR3 region is CAWSQGMSPSTDTQYF. For the CDR3, the DNA is TGTGCCTGGAGTCAGGGTATGAGCCCCAGCACAGATACGCAGTATTTT.

The rearrangement joins TRBV30 to TRBJ2-1; 8 bases are shared with TRBD2. Germline V gene data show CDR1 as GTSNPN and CDR2 as SVGIG (reference sequence). J was trimmed by 4 bases and V by 0 bases; bases with no gene match: 8. The CDR3 is 16 amino acids. The CDR3 nucleotides read TGTGCCTGGAGTGTTGCCGGGACTAGGAGATACAATGAGCAGTTCTTC. Translated: CAWSVAGTRRYNEQFF.

The V gene is TRBV4-2, the J gene TRBJ1-5; D gene uncertain. Germline V gene lookup returns CDR1 LGHNA and CDR2 YNFKEQ. The CDR3 is 18 amino acids. V was shortened by 2 bases and J by 0 bases, with 17 bases between the two germline ends. DNA for the CDR3: TGTGCCAGCAGCCAACTAAGTGGCAGGTCGGTTAGCAATCAGCCCCAGCATTTT. Translated: CASSQLSGRSVSNQPQHF.

The rearrangement joins TRBV7-9 to TRBJ2-7, with 9 bases lining up with TRBD1. CDR1 is SEHNR and CDR2 is FQNEAQ in the germline V gene (reference sequence). Trimming took 4 bases from V and 9 from J; bases not matched to a gene: 10. The CDR3 is made up of 14 amino acids. The CDR3 DNA reads as TGTGCCAGCAGCTCCGATCTCACAGGGGGCGGGCAGTACTTC. This gives the protein CASSSDLTGGGQYF.

V usage is TRBV7-9 and J usage is TRBJ1-2; 8 bases are a match to TRBD1. CDR1 and CDR2 (germline): SEHNR, FQNEAQ (reference sequence). The V segment lost 8 bases and the J segment 2 bases; nucleotides outside the gene matches: 1. This CDR3 comprises 12 residues. The CDR3 loop is CASGDRNYGYTF. The CDR3 DNA follows: TGTGCCAGCGGGGACAGGAACTATGGCTACACCTTC.

The CDR3 here is CSDLDRGSTEAFF. Written as DNA, the CDR3 is TGCAGCGACTTGGACAGGGGAAGTACTGAAGCTTTCTTT. V usage is TRBV29-1 and J usage is TRBJ1-1; 9 bases line up with TRBD1. CDR1 and CDR2 (germline): SQVTM, ANQGSEA. The CDR3 runs 13 residues. V trimming: 7 bases; J trimming: 5 bases; junction bases outside the gene matches: 8.

The chain has TRBV6-5 and TRBJ1-5; possible D gene TRBD1, 6 bases. The V and J ends lost 6 bases and 1 base respectively, with 10 bases between them. Germline V gene data show CDR1 as MNHEY and CDR2 as SVGAGI. This CDR3 has 14 amino acids. The CDR3 is CASRRTVSNQPQHF. DNA of the CDR3: TGTGCCAGCAGAAGGACAGTAAGCAATCAGCCCCAGCATTTT.

The V call is TRBV5-1, the J call TRBJ1-5; TRBD1 is a possible D gene (5 bases). Germline V gene sequence: CDR1 SGHRS, CDR2 YFSETQ. Trimming left V 2 bases short and J 7 bases short, with 10 bases between. The CDR3 covers 13 residues. CDR3 sequence: CASSLGVGQPQHF. In DNA form, the CDR3 reads TGCGCCAGCAGCTTAGGGGTAGGGCAGCCCCAGCATTTT. Variable domain in full (rest from reference TRBV5-1 and TRBJ1-5): KAGVTQTPRYLIKTRGQQVTLSCSPISGHRSVSWYQQTPGQGLQFLFEYFSETQRNKGNFPGRFSGRQFSNSRSEMNVSTLELGDSALYLCASSLGVGQPQHFGDGTRLSIL.

The chain uses TRBV11-1 and TRBJ2-2; 7 bases are a match to TRBD1. Germline trimming cut 2 bases from V and 1 base from J; bases unmatched to any gene: 4. Germline V gives CDR1 SGHAT, CDR2 FQDESV (reference sequence). The CDR3 totals 16 residues. CDR3 protein: CASSLLGTVNTGELFF. The DNA for the CDR3 is TGTGCCAGCAGCTTACTTGGGACAGTGAACACCGGGGAGCTGTTTTTT.

The rearrangement links TRBV6-5 to TRBJ2-7, with D possibly matching TRBD1 (6 bases). V shed 10 bases and J shed 0 bases, with 10 bases lying between them. CDR3 length equals 12 residues. Per the germline V gene, CDR1 is MNHEY and CDR2 is SVGAGI. This chain's CDR3 is CATRGTSYEQYF. CDR3 DNA sequence: TGTGCCACTAGGGGGACCTCCTACGAGCAGTACTTC.

The rearrangement joins TRBV10-3 to TRBJ2-7, with a weak D call TRBD2 (5 bases). This CDR3 is 15 amino acids long. From germline, CDR1 is ENHRY and CDR2 SYGVKD. Between the trimmed V and J ends, which lost 3 bases and 1 base, there was a span of 13 bases. The CDR3 loop reads CAISETGRESYEQYF. The CDR3, as DNA: TGTGCCATCAGTGAAACCGGACGGGAATCCTACGAGCAGTACTTC.

The chain combines TRBV19 with TRBJ1-4; D ambiguous. The germline V gene encodes CDR1 LNHDA and CDR2 SQIVND (reference sequence). The V gene lost 3 bases and the J gene lost 0 bases, with 5 bases spanning the gap. The CDR3 has 14 amino acids. This CDR3 is CASSITATNEKLFF. Written as DNA, the CDR3 is TGTGCCAGTAGTATTACTGCAACTAATGAAAAACTGTTTTTT. The full variable domain, in which reference TRBV19 and TRBJ1-4 provide the parts outside the CDR3, is DGGITQSPKYLFRKEGQNVTLSCEQNLNHDAMYWYRQDPGQGLRLIYYSQIVNDFQKGDIAEGYSVSREKKESFPLTVTSAQKNPTAFYLCASSITATNEKLFFGSGTQLSVL.

The rearrangement links TRBV3-1 (or the pseudogene TRBV3-2) to TRBJ2-7, with TRBD1 matching 11 bases. The V gene's germline CDR1 is LGHDT and CDR2 YNNKEL (reference sequence). V gave up 10 bases and J gave up 2 bases; unmatched junction bases: 1. The CDR3 consists of 12 residues. CDR3 nucleotide sequence: TGTGCCACGGGACAGGGGGCCTACGAGCAGTACTTC. Its protein product is CATGQGAYEQYF.

J is TRBJ2-7 and V is TRBV29-1; the D gene is possibly TRBD2 (6 bases). This CDR3 has 12 residues. CDR1 SQVTM and CDR2 ANQGSEA come from the germline V gene. Trimming left V 6 bases short and J 0 bases short, with 9 bases between. The CDR3 spells CSVGGASYEQYF. The CDR3, as DNA: TGCAGCGTCGGGGGAGCCTCCTACGAGCAGTACTTC.